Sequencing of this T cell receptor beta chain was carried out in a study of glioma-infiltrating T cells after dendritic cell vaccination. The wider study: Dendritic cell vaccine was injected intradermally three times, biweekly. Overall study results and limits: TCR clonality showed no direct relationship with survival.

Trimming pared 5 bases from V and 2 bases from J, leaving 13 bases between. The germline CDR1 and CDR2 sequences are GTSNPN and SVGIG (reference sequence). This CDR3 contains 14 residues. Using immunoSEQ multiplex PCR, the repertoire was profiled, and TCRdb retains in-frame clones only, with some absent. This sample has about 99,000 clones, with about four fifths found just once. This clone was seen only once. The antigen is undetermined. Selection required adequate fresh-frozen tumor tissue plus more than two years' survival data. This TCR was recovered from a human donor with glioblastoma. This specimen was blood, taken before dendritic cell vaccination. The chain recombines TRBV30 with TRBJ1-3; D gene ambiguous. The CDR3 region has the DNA TGTGCCTGGGGGCTTGAAGTTGCTGGAAACACCATATATTTT. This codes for CAWGLEVAGNTIYF.